Below, 20 T cell receptor beta chains from the same sample are listed, as sequenced in a study of shared clonotypes between healthy human individuals. Measured with immunoSEQ multiplex PCR; TCRdb has only the in-frame clones, and not every one. The sample includes over a million clones, about 76% of them seen just once. The sample taken for sequencing was memory CD4+ T cells sorted from blood. Subset of the sample: CD45RA-negative fraction. All receptors come from a man aged 18 to 30 in good health.

V gene TRBV11-2 combines with J gene TRBJ2-4; 10 nucleotides match TRBD2. The CDR3 is 16 amino acids. Per the germline V gene, CDR1 is SGHAT and CDR2 is FQNNGV. V dropped 1 base and J dropped 0; count of bases not matched to a gene: 0. The CDR3 reads CASSLVAGGAKNIQYF. The DNA of the CDR3 is TGTGCCAGCAGCTTAGTAGCGGGGGGAGCCAAAAACATTCAGTACTTC.

The rearrangement links TRBV19 to TRBJ1-4; 7 nucleotides line up with TRBD1. V shed 3 bases and J 8 bases; nucleotides not matched to a gene: 6. The germline CDR1 and CDR2 sequences are LNHDA and SQIVND (reference sequence). The CDR3 is made up of 14 amino acids. The chain's CDR3 is CASSIKGASEKLFF. The CDR3 region has the DNA TGTGCCAGTAGTATCAAGGGGGCGTCGGAAAAACTGTTTTTT.

V is TRBV5-1 and J is TRBJ2-5; D remains ambiguous. The J call may be in error: the DNA end matches TRBJ2-7 better. CDR3 size: 12 residues. Germline CDR1 is SGHRS and CDR2 is YFSETQ. The CDR3 loop is CASSGNLYEQYF. In nucleotides, the CDR3 is TGCGCCAGCAGCGGGAATCTTTACGAGCAGTACTTC.

V is TRBV5-1 and J is TRBJ2-4; D unclear. The CDR3 is 12 amino acids. Looked up from germline, CDR1 is SGHRS and CDR2 is YFSETQ. Deletions cut 7 bases from V and 11 bases from J, with 16 bases between. CDR3 nucleotide sequence: TGCGCCAGCGGATCGGACGCCGGCGTTCAGTACTTC. This gives the protein CASGSDAGVQYF.

This chain connects TRBV7-9 to TRBJ1-5, with 11 bases matching TRBD1. This CDR3 is 17 amino acids long. Germline trimming cut 5 bases from V and 1 base from J; bases unmatched to any gene: 7. Germline V gene data show CDR1 as SEHNR and CDR2 as FQNEAQ (reference sequence). The CDR3: CASSQGDRGLSNQPQHF. DNA for the CDR3: TGTGCCAGCAGCCAAGGGGACAGGGGGTTAAGCAATCAGCCCCAGCATTTT. Complete variable domain (other parts from reference TRBV7-9 and TRBJ1-5): DTGVSQNPRHKITKRGQNVTFRCDPISEHNRLYWYRQTLGQGPEFLTYFQNEAQLEKSRLLSDRFSAERPKGSFSTLEIQRTEQGDSAMYLCASSQGDRGLSNQPQHFGDGTRLSIL.

The rearrangement joins TRBV6-5 to TRBJ2-2; maybe TRBD1 (6 bases). Per germline, CDR1 MNHEY and CDR2 SVGAGI. The CDR3 is 14 residues long. Trimming took off 5 bases at V and 3 bases at J, with 10 bases between the two ends. The CDR3 reads CASSPRGYTGELFF. As DNA, the CDR3 is TGTGCCAGCAGTCCCAGGGGCTACACCGGGGAGCTGTTTTTT.

The rearrangement links TRBV7-9 to TRBJ2-7, with 7 positions matching TRBD2. CDR1 is SEHNR and CDR2 is FQNEAQ in the germline V gene (reference sequence). The CDR3 sequence is 15 residues long. With V trimmed by 5 bases and J by 4 bases, 11 bases remained unmatched. The CDR3 DNA reads as TGTGCCAGCAGCCTGGGAGGGGCGCGAGGTTACGAGCAGTACTTC. It yields the protein CASSLGGARGYEQYF.

V usage is TRBV9 and J usage is TRBJ1-2; 7 bases align to TRBD1. The CDR3 is made up of 14 amino acids. The germline V gene encodes CDR1 SGDLS and CDR2 YYNGEE. V was clipped by 5 bases and J by 8 bases; unmatched bases: 12. The CDR3 nucleotides are TGTGCCAGCAGTGAACTGACAGGGACTCTGGGCTACACCTTC. Translation: CASSELTGTLGYTF. Variable domain in full (rest from reference TRBV9 and TRBJ1-2): DSGVTQTPKHLITATGQRVTLRCSPRSGDLSVYWYQQSLDQGLQFLIQYYNGEERAKGNILERFSAQQFPDLHSELNLSSLELGDSALYFCASSELTGTLGYTFGSGTRLTVV.

CDR3 sequence reads: CAWSVRPGGRLGNQPQHF. CDR3 bases: TGTGCCTGGAGTGTAAGGCCAGGGGGGCGCCTGGGCAATCAGCCCCAGCATTTT. The rearrangement links TRBV30 to TRBJ1-5, with 7 bases matching TRBD1. The germline V gene has CDR1 GTSNPN and CDR2 SVGIG (reference sequence). V was clipped by 0 bases and J by 2 bases; unmatched bases: 13. The CDR3 sequence is 18 residues long.

V gene TRBV6-5 combines with J gene TRBJ2-5; 10 bases are a match to TRBD1. The V segment lost 4 bases and the J segment 0 bases; nucleotides outside the gene matches: 5. Germline CDR1 is MNHEY and CDR2 is SVGAGI. The CDR3 runs to 16 residues. The CDR3 reads CASSLTGGAYQETQYF. CDR3 coding DNA: TGTGCCAGCAGTTTGACAGGGGGCGCGTACCAAGAGACCCAGTACTTC.

This clone was counted a single time. This CDR3 is also generated by other DNA sequences in the sample. The rearrangement uses TRBV7-9 and TRBJ2-5, with no clear D. V gave up 1 base and J gave up 5 bases, with 8 bases separating them. CDR1 is SEHNR and CDR2 is FQNEAQ in the germline V gene (reference sequence). The CDR3 loop spans 13 amino acids. The CDR3 loop is CASSLGSLETQYF. CDR3 coding DNA: TGTGCCAGCAGCTTAGGAAGTCTCGAGACCCAGTACTTC.

Remarks on this clone: Other DNA sequences in this specimen translate into the identical CDR3. The chain employs TRBV18 and TRBJ2-3; possibly TRBD2 for D (6 bases). Trimming pared 0 bases from V and 6 bases from J, leaving 7 bases between. Germline V gene lookup returns CDR1 KGHSH and CDR2 LQKENI. There are 13 residues in the CDR3. The CDR3 loop reads CASSPPAGDTQYF. The CDR3 DNA reads TGTGCCAGCTCACCACCGGCGGGGGATACGCAGTATTTT.

On this clone itself: This may arise from a read error, as a much more abundant clone is one base away. The chain is built from TRBV5-6 and TRBJ1-1; D is possibly TRBD1 (5 bases). This CDR3 has 14 residues. Germline CDR1 is SGHDT and CDR2 is YYEEEE. Trimming shortened V by 3 bases and J by 1 base, and 10 bases separated the two germline ends. CDR3 residues: CASSWGQGNTEAFF. The CDR3 DNA reads as TGTGCCAGCAGCTGGGGTCAGGGGAACACTGAAGCTTTCTTT.

This clone was seen many times. The chain recombines TRBV4-3 with TRBJ1-1; 7 positions agree with TRBD1. CDR3 length equals 15 residues. After removal of 1 base from V and 2 bases from J, the junction contained 4 bases not matched to a gene. Germline V gene lookup returns CDR1 LGHNA and CDR2 YSLEER. The chain's CDR3 is CASSQGRDSNTEAFF. Written as DNA, the CDR3 is TGCGCCAGCAGCCAAGGACGGGACAGTAACACTGAAGCTTTCTTT.

The J gene is TRBJ1-1, the V gene TRBV7-9; D is undetermined. Trimming shortened V by 4 bases and J by 1 base, and 7 bases separated the two germline ends. The CDR3 is 13 amino acids. The germline V gene has CDR1 SEHNR and CDR2 FQNEAQ (reference sequence). The CDR3 region has the DNA TGTGCCAGCAGCTCCCCGGGGAACACTGAAGCTTTCTTT. Encoded protein: CASSSPGNTEAFF.

The V gene is TRBV2, the J gene TRBJ1-4; 11 bases match TRBD1. Germline V gene data show CDR1 as SNHLY and CDR2 as FYNNEI. CDR3 length equals 14 residues. Losses at the gene ends were 6 bases for V and 8 bases for J; bases not matched to a gene: 5. In DNA, the CDR3 is TGTGCCAGCAGGGACAGGGGGCGCGTAGAAAAACTGTTTTTT. Translated, it gives CASRDRGRVEKLFF.

This clone appeared a single time. This specimen includes other DNA sequences encoding the same CDR3. The chain carries TRBV7-3 and TRBJ1-2; a weak D match, TRBD1 (5 bases). V gave up 6 bases and J gave up 2 bases, with 10 bases separating them. The germline V gene encodes CDR1 SGHTA and CDR2 FQGTGA. The CDR3 consists of 13 residues. The CDR3 coding sequence is TGTGCCAGCAGTCCCGACAGAAACTATGGCTACACCTTC. It specifies CASSPDRNYGYTF. Full variable domain (rest looked up from reference TRBV7-3 and TRBJ1-2): GAGVSQTPSNKVTEKGKYVELRCDPISGHTALYWYRQSLGQGPEFLIYFQGTGAADDSGLPNDRFFAVRPEGSVSTLKIQRTERGDSAVYLCASSPDRNYGYTFGSGTRLTVV.

This clone was seen repeatedly, ten times or more. The rearrangement joins TRBV7-2 to TRBJ2-7, with 10 bases aligning to TRBD2. The length of the CDR3 is 17 residues. V lost 5 bases to trimming and J lost 7 bases; unmatched junction nucleotides: 17. Germline assignment: CDR1 SGHTA and CDR2 FQGNSA. Written as DNA, the CDR3 is TGTGCCAGCAGCAGCATCCCACCGGGACTAGCGCCCCGGGAGCAGTACTTC. Translation: CASSSIPPGLAPREQYF.

The chain couples TRBV28 to TRBJ1-5, with D unresolved. The CDR3 is 13 amino acids. Germline V lookup: CDR1 MDHEN, CDR2 SYDVKM. Trimming removed 6 bases at V and 7 bases at J, with 13 bases between. The CDR3 is CASRDRVGQPQHF. The CDR3 bases are TGTGCCAGCAGGGATAGGGTAGGGCAGCCCCAGCATTTT.

The rearrangement links TRBV30 to TRBJ1-2, with D maybe TRBD1 (5 bases). V was pared by 2 bases and J by 12 bases, with 22 bases between. Germline CDR1 reads GTSNPN; CDR2 reads SVGIG (reference sequence). The CDR3 has 14 amino acids. DNA for the CDR3: TGTGCCTGGAGTATAAGGGGCGCATCGAGGGTCGACACCTTC. Its translation is CAWSIRGASRVDTF. The entire variable domain, with the rest obtained from reference TRBV30 and TRBJ1-2, is as follows: SQTIHQWPATLVQPVGSPLSLECTVEGTSNPNLYWYRQAAGRGLQLLFYSVGIGQISSEVPQNLSASRPQDRQFILSSKKLLLSDSGFYLCAWSIRGASRVDTFGSGTRLTVV.